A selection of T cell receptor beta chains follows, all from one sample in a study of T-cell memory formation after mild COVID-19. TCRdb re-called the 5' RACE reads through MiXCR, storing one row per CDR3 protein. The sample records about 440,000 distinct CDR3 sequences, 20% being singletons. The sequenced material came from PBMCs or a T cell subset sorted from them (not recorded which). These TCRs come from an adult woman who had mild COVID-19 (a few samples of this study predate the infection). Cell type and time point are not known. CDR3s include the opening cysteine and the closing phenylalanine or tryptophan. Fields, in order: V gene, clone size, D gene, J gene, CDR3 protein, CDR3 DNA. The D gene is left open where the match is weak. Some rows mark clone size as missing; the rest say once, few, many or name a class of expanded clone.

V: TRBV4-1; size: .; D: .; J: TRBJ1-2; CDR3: CASSHGGDGHGYTF; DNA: TGCGCCAGCAGCCATGGGGGGGATGGCCATGGCTACACCTTC
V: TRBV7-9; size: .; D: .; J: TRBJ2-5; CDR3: CASSSGPLLTEETQYF; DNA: TGTGCCAGCAGCTCTGGGCCTCTTCTCACCGAAGAGACCCAGTACTTC
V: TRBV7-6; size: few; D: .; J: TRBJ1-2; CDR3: CASSFNAKGGVNYGYTF; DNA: TGTGCCAGCAGCTTCAATGCGAAGGGGGGGGTTAACTATGGCTACACCTTC
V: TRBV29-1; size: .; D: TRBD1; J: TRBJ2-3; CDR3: CSVESLGQGTDTQYF; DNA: TGCAGCGTTGAGTCTCTCGGACAGGGCACAGATACGCAGTATTTT
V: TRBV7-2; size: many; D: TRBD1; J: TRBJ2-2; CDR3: CASSSNRGTGELFF; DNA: TGTGCCAGCAGCAGCAACAGGGGGACCGGGGAGCTGTTTTTT
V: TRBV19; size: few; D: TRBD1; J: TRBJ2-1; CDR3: CASRDATGTGHNEQFF; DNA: TGTGCCAGTAGGGACGCGACCGGGACAGGGCACAATGAGCAGTTCTTC
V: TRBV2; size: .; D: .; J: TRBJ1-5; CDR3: CASSEPKNQPQHF; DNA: TGTGCCAGCAGTGAACCAAAGAATCAGCCCCAGCATTTT
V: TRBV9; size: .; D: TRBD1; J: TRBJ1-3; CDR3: CASSKGTGQAGNTIYF; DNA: TGTGCCAGCAGCAAAGGGACAGGCCAAGCTGGAAACACCATATATTTT
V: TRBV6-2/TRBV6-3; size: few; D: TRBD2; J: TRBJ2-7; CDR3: CASTWTSLNSYEQYF; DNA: TGTGCCAGCACTTGGACTAGCCTTAACTCCTACGAGCAGTACTTC
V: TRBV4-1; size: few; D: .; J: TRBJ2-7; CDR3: CASSLEGAASSYEQYF; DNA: TGCGCCAGCAGCCTGGAGGGGGCGGCCTCCTCCTACGAGCAGTACTTC
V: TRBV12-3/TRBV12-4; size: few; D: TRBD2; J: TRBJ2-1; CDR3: CASSSSLPGGPWGEQFF; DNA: TGTGCCAGCAGTTCATCCCTACCGGGAGGGCCGTGGGGTGAGCAGTTCTTC
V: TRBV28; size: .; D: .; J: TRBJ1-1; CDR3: CASSLLDSTYTEAFF; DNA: TGTGCCAGCAGTTTATTGGACAGCACTTACACTGAAGCTTTCTTT
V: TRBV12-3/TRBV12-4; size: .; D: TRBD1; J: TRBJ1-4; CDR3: CASSLGTGGGKLFF; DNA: TGTGCCAGCAGTTTAGGTACAGGGGGCGGAAAACTGTTTTTT
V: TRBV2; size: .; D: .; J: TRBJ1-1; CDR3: CASSGERLAFF; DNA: TGTGCCAGCAGTGGGGAAAGATTGGCTTTCTTT
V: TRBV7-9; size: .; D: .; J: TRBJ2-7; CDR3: CASSKQAYEQYF; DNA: TGTGCCAGCAGTAAACAGGCCTACGAGCAGTACTTC
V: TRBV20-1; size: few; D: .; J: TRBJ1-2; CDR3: CSAWGGKNYGYTF; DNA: TGCAGTGCCTGGGGAGGAAAGAACTATGGCTACACCTTC
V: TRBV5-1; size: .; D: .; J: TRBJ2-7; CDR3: CASSSRDLGEQYF; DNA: TGCGCCAGCAGCTCCCGGGACCTGGGGGAGCAGTACTTC
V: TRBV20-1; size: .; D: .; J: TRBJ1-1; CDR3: CSAPIGAEAFF; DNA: TGCAGTGCTCCGATTGGGGCTGAAGCTTTCTTT
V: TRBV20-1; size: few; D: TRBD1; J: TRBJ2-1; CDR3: CSARGQGKNNEQFF; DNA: TGCAGTGCCCGGGGACAGGGAAAAAACAATGAGCAGTTCTTC
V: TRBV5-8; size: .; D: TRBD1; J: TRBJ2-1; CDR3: CASSLAAWGQQSYNEQFF; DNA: TGTGCCAGCAGCTTGGCCGCGTGGGGACAGCAATCCTACAATGAGCAGTTCTTC
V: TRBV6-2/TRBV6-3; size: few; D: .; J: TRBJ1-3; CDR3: CASRSTGSGNTIYF; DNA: TGTGCCAGCAGATCGACCGGGAGCGGAAACACCATATATTTT
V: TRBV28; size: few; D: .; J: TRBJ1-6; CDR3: CASSWVLNSPLHF; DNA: TGTGCCAGCAGCTGGGTCCTAAATTCACCCCTCCACTTT
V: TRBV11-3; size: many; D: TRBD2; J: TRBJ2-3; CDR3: CASSSRTSGRGTQYF; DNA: TGTGCCAGCAGCTCCCGGACTAGCGGGAGGGGTACGCAGTATTTT
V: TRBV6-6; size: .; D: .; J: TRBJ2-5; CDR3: CASSDLETQYF; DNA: TGTGCCAGCAGTGACCTAGAAACCCAGTACTTC
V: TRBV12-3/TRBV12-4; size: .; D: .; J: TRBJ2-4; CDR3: CASSPLDRSLAKNIQYF; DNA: TGTGCCAGCAGTCCCCTCGACAGGAGCCTAGCCAAAAACATTCAGTACTTC
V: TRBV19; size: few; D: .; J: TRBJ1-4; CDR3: CASNPSGKDEKLFF; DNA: TGTGCCAGTAACCCTTCAGGCAAGGATGAAAAACTGTTTTTT
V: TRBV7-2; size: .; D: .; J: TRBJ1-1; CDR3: CASSTQGVSLGTEAFF; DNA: TGTGCCAGCAGCACACAGGGTGTATCTTTGGGCACTGAAGCTTTCTTT
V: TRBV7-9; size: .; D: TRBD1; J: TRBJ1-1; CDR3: CASSPRGTGSMNTEAFF; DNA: TGTGCCAGCAGCCCGAGGGGGACAGGTTCCATGAACACTGAAGCTTTCTTT
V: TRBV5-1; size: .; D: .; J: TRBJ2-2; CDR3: CASSPDREGTGELFF; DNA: TGCGCCAGCAGCCCCGACAGGGAGGGAACCGGGGAGCTGTTTTTT
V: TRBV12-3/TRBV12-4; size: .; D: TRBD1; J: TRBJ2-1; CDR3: CASSLARTGSRGEQFF; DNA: TGTGCCAGCAGTTTAGCGCGGACAGGGAGTAGAGGTGAGCAGTTCTTC
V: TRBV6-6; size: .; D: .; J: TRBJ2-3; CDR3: CASSYESGADTQYF; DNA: TGTGCCAGCAGTTACGAGTCTGGGGCAGATACGCAGTATTTT
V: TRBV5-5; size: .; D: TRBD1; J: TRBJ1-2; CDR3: CASSPRAGQGTNYGYTF; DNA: TGTGCCAGCAGCCCGAGGGCGGGACAGGGGACTAACTATGGCTACACCTTC
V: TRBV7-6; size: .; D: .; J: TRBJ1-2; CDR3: CASSPRTRDNGYTF; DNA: TGTGCCAGCAGCCCCAGGACGAGAGATAATGGCTACACCTTC
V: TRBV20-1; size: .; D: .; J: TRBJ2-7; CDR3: CSANLRPYEQYF; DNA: TGCAGTGCTAATCTAAGGCCCTACGAGCAGTACTTC
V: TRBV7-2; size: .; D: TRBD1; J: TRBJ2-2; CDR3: CASSLGQGASGLDVTGELFF; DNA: TGTGCCAGCAGCCTTGGACAGGGGGCGTCGGGACTAGATGTCACCGGGGAGCTGTTTTTT
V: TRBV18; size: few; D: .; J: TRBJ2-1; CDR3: CASALGQYKNEQFF; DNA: TGTGCCAGCGCCCTAGGGCAGTATAAGAATGAGCAGTTCTTC
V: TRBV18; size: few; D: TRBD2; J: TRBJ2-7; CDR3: CASSPTSGSFYEQYF; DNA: TGTGCCAGCTCACCTACTAGCGGGAGTTTCTACGAGCAGTACTTC
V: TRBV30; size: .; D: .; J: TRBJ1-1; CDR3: CAWRRLMNTEAFF; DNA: TGTGCCTGGCGGCGGCTAATGAACACTGAAGCTTTCTTT
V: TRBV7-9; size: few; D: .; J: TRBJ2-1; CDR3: CASSSPQARSYNEQFF; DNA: TGTGCCAGCAGCTCCCCCCAAGCGCGCTCCTACAATGAGCAGTTCTTC
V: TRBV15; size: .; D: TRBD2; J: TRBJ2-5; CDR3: CATRVRAGERGEETQYF; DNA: TGTGCCACCAGAGTGCGGGCGGGAGAGAGGGGAGAAGAGACCCAGTACTTC
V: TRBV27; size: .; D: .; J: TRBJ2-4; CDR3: CASSGTAEGLGIQYF; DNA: TGTGCCAGCAGCGGGACTGCCGAGGGTTTGGGCATTCAGTACTTC
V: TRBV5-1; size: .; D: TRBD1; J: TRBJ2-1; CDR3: CASGTGTGNNEQFF; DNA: TGCGCCAGCGGGACCGGGACAGGGAACAATGAGCAGTTCTTC
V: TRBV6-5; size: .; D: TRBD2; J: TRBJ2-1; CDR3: CASSLTSGKYNEQFF; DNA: TGTGCCAGCAGTCTGACTAGCGGGAAGTACAATGAGCAGTTCTTC
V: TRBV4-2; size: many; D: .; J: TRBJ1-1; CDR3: CASSQDQAGKNTEAFF; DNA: TGTGCCAGCAGCCAAGATCAGGCAGGGAAGAACACTGAAGCTTTCTTT
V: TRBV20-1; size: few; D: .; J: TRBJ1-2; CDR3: CSAPQFRGPGGYTF; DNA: TGCAGTGCTCCCCAATTCCGGGGACCCGGAGGCTACACCTTC
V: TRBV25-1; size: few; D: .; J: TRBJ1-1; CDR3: CASSDRVGEAFF; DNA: TGTGCCAGCAGTGACAGGGTTGGTGAAGCTTTCTTT
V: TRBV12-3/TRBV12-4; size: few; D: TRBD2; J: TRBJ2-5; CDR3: CASSREGLARQETQYF; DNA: TGTGCCAGCAGTCGCGAGGGACTAGCTAGACAAGAGACCCAGTACTTC
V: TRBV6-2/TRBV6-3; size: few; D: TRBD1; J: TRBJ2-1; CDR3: CASSLRQGAMGQFF; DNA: TGTGCCAGCAGTCTCAGACAGGGGGCAATGGGGCAGTTCTTC
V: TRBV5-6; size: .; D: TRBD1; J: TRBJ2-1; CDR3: CASSSGQGGISYNEQFF; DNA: TGTGCCAGCAGCTCAGGACAGGGGGGTATCTCCTACAATGAGCAGTTCTTC
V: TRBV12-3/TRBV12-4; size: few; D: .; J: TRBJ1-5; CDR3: CASSLGGQVNQPQHF; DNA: TGTGCCAGCAGTTTGGGGGGCCAGGTCAATCAGCCCCAGCATTTT
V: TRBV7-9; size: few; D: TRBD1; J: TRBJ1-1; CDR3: CASSLGQGAKGAEAFF; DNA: TGTGCCAGCAGCCTGGGACAGGGGGCCAAAGGTGCTGAAGCTTTCTTT
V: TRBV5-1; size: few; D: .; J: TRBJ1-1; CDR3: CASSLDRVTEAFF; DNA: TGCGCCAGCAGCTTGGACAGGGTGACTGAAGCTTTCTTT
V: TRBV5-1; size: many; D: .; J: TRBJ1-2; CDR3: CASSLEGYGYTF; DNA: TGCGCCAGCAGCTTGGAGGGCTATGGCTACACCTTC
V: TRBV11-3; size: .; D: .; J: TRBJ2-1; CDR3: CASSPNYRDEQFF; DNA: TGTGCCAGCAGCCCCAACTACAGGGATGAGCAGTTCTTC
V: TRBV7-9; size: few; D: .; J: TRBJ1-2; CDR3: CASSLTGHRAPLHSYGYTF; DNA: TGTGCCAGCAGCTTAACCGGACATAGGGCTCCCCTTCATTCCTATGGCTACACCTTC